This T cell receptor beta chain was recovered during a study of PD-L1 blockade in urothelial cancer. Germline V lookup: CDR1 SGHRS, CDR2 YFSETQ. The CDR3 loop spans 14 amino acids. Trimming stripped 2 bases from V and 0 bases from J, with 9 bases between. Data came from immunoSEQ multiplex PCR; TCRdb stores just in-frame clones and leaves some out. The data contain roughly 49,000 clones, about 82% of them singletons. Noted time point: pretreatment peripheral blood. The chain has TRBV5-1 and TRBJ2-7; D unresolved. The origin of this receptor is a man in his sixties with urothelial cancer. Sequencing used PBMCs, obtained around atezolizumab (anti-PD-L1) treatment. The chain's CDR3 is CASSLMENSYEQYF. The CDR3 coding sequence is TGCGCCAGCAGCTTAATGGAGAACTCCTACGAGCAGTACTTC.